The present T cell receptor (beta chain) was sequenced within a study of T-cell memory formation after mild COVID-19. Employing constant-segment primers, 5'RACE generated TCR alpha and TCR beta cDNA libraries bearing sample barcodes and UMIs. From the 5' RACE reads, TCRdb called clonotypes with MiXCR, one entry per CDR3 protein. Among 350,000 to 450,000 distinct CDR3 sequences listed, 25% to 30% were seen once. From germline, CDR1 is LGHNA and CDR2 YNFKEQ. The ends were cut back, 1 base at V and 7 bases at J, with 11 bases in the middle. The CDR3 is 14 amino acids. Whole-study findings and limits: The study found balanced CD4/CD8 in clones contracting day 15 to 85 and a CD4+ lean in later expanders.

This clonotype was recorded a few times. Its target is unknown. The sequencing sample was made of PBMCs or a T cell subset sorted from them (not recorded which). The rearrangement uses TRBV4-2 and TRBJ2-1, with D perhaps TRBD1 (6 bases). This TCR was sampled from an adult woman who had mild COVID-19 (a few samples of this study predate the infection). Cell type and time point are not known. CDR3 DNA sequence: TGTGCCAGCAGCCAAGTAAACAGGGAAAATGAGCAGTTCTTC. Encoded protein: CASSQVNRENEQFF.